This T cell receptor (beta chain) was found in a study of blood T cell repertoires in COVID-19. The wider study: The United States, Italy and Spain provided the acute and convalescent COVID-19 samples. From T cells, B-cell-depleted T cells, or PBMCs came the material, which was cDNA or gDNA.

In the authors' methods: Amplification of reference gene primers was used by the study to estimate nucleated cell counts. Clones were read by immunoSEQ multiplex PCR, and TCRdb kept only the in-frame ones, dropping some. V and J calls plus clone size are reproduced from that table; the DNA served to infer D and trimming. The sample has fewer than 80,000 clones, about 91% seen once; the top ten hold 4.9%. V dropped 6 bases and J dropped 2 bases, with 11 bases sitting between them. There are 13 residues in the CDR3. This receptor was identified in a woman aged 45 to 65 with active COVID-19. Source material: peripheral blood. This sequence joins TRBV12-3 or TRBV12-4 and TRBJ2-7; D is unclear. CDR3 bases: TGTGCCAGCAGGCCCGACACGACCTACGAGCAGTACTTC. Its translation is CASRPDTTYEQYF.